These 10 T cell receptor beta chains came from one sample sequenced in a study of T cell repertoires in cytomegalovirus infection. TCRdb used MiXCR to reprocess the reads, holding one entry per CDR3 protein. Seen here are 740,000 or so distinct CDR3 sequences, 35% observed once, and the top ten hold 2.5% to 3.5%. Material for sequencing was PBMCs. The receptors were gathered from a human donor in good health (CMV status not recorded). Some clones in this sample may be carry-over from other donors' samples.

Remarks on this clonotype: Since a much larger clone is just one base distant, this may be a read error. The CDR3 end shows no conserved phenylalanine or tryptophan, and so a read error is likely. The chain is built from TRBV7-9 and TRBJ2-7, with D perhaps TRBD1 (5 bases). The germline V gene has CDR1 SEHNR and CDR2 FQNEAQ (reference sequence). The CDR3 is 12 residues long. The V and J ends lost 2 bases and 6 bases respectively, with 8 bases between them. In nucleotides, the CDR3 is TGTGCCAGCAGCTTATCAGGGCTCGAGCAGTACTAC. It is translated as CASSLSGLEQYY.

This sequence joins TRBV15 and TRBJ2-4, with D perhaps matching TRBD1 (6 bases). Germline V gene data show CDR1 as LNHNV and CDR2 as YYDKDF (reference sequence). V was trimmed by 3 bases and J by 0 bases, leaving 9 bases between them. This CDR3 spans 15 amino acids. The CDR3 coding sequence is TGTGCCACCAGCAGCGGACAGATAGCCAAAAACATTCAGTACTTC. Translated: CATSSGQIAKNIQYF.

This clonotype was detected a few times. This chain joins TRBV6-1 and TRBJ2-1; the match to TRBD1 covers 7 bases. The CDR3 extends over 11 amino acids. V lost 10 bases to trimming and J lost 7 bases; unmatched junction nucleotides: 4. Per germline, CDR1 MNHNS and CDR2 SASEGT. DNA of the CDR3: TGTGCCACCGAACAGGGGAATGAGCAGTTCTTC. Its translation is CATEQGNEQFF.

The chain recombines TRBV6-6 with TRBJ2-2; D is possibly TRBD1 (6 bases). The CDR3 extends over 15 amino acids. Deletions cut 6 bases from V and 5 bases from J, with 16 bases between. CDR1 is MNHNY, CDR2 SVGAGI, per germline (reference sequence). The CDR3 here is CASRQQGLGTGELFF. CDR3 DNA sequence: TGTGCCAGCAGGCAACAGGGCTTGGGGACCGGGGAGCTGTTTTTT.

The table lists this clonotype with many counts. J is TRBJ1-1 and V is TRBV10-3; D gene uncertain. Germline lookup yields CDR1 ENHRY and CDR2 SYGVKD. The length of the CDR3 is 14 residues. Trimming removed 2 bases at V and 5 bases at J, with 12 bases between. The CDR3 region is CAISEGREVTEAFF. In DNA, the CDR3 is TGTGCCATCAGTGAGGGTCGGGAAGTTACTGAAGCTTTCTTT.

This clonotype occurred a few times. This chain uses TRBV4-1 with TRBJ1-6, with D possibly being TRBD1 (5 bases). Germline V CDR1 and CDR2: MGHRA, YSYEKL. The length of the CDR3 is 13 residues. Between the trimmed V and J ends, which lost 3 bases and 15 bases, there was a span of 15 bases. The CDR3 spells CASSQPGMDILHF. CDR3 sequence (DNA): TGCGCCAGCAGCCAGCCGGGAATGGACATCCTCCACTTT.

V and J are TRBV24-1 and TRBJ1-5; D perhaps matches TRBD1 (6 bases). Germline lookup yields CDR1 KGHDR and CDR2 SFDVKD. CDR3 size: 13 residues. V was trimmed by 9 bases and J by 3 bases, leaving 11 bases between them. CDR3 in DNA: TGTGCCACCCCGAGGGGGGTCAATCAGCCCCAGCATTTT. Its translation: CATPRGVNQPQHF.

The V gene is TRBV2, the J gene TRBJ2-1, with 13 bases aligning to TRBD2. The V and J ends lost 5 bases and 3 bases, in that order; junction bases with no gene match: 13. The CDR3 length is 19 residues. Germline V lookup: CDR1 SNHLY, CDR2 FYNNEI. CDR3 DNA sequence: TGTGCCAGCAGTAGCCGACTAGCGGGGGGCCGCATATTCTACAATGAGCAGTTCTTC. It specifies CASSSRLAGGRIFYNEQFF.

V usage is TRBV20-1 and J usage is TRBJ2-7, with 10 positions matching TRBD2. Losses at the gene ends were 4 bases for V and 1 base for J; bases not matched to a gene: 4. This CDR3 spans 14 amino acids. The germline V gene has CDR1 DFQATT and CDR2 SNEGSKA (reference sequence). CDR3 sequence (DNA): TGCAGTGCTATTCTAGCGGGAGTATCCTACGAGCAGTACTTC. As protein: CSAILAGVSYEQYF.

This rearrangement joins TRBV5-4 to TRBJ1-1; D is undetermined. CDR1 is SGHNT and CDR2 is YYREEE in the germline V gene (reference sequence). The CDR3 sequence is 13 residues long. V was shortened by 1 base and J by 1 base, with 5 bases between the two germline ends. As DNA, the CDR3 is TGTGCCAGCAGCTTGTCCAAGAACACTGAAGCTTTCTTT. It encodes CASSLSKNTEAFF.